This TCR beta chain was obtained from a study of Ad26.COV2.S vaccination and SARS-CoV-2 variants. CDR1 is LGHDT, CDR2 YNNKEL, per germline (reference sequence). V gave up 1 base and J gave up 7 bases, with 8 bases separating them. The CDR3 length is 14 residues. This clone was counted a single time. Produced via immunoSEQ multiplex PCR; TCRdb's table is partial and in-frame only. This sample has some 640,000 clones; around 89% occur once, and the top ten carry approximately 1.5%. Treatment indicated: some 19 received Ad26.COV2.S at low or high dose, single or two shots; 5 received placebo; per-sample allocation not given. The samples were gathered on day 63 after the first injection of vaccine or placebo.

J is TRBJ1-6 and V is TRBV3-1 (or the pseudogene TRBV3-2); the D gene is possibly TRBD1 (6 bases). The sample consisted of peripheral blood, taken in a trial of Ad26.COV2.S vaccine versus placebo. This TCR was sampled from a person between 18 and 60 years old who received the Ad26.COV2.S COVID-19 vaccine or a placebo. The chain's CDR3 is CASSQAQGNSPLHF. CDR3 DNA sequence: TGTGCCAGCAGCCAAGCTCAGGGGAATTCACCCCTCCACTTT.